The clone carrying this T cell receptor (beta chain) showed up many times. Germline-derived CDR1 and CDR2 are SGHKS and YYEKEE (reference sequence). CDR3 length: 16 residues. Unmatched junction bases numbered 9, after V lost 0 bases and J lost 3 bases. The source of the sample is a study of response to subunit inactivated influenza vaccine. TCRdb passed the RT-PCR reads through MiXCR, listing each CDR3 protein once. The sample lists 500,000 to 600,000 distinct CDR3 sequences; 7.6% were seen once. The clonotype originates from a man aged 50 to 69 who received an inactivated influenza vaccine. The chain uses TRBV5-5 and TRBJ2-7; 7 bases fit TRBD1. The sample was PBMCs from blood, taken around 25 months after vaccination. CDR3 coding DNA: TGTGCCAGCAGCTTGGTGGCGACAGGGACCCTCTACGAGCAGTACTTC. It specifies CASSLVATGTLYEQYF.